This TCR beta chain was sequenced for a study of tissue T cells after allogeneic stem cell transplantation. Germline V gene lookup returns CDR1 MNHDT and CDR2 YYDKIL. The V end lost 5 bases, the J end lost 5 bases, and 7 bases lay between the germline ends. The CDR3 consists of 13 residues. With regard to this clone: All gene names here are mouse names. The read finishes 1 residue shy of the CDR3 end, and the germline J gene is used to complete it.

Survey-depth TCRbeta CDR3 sequencing reported V/J genes and productive frequencies. The data were produced by immunoSEQ multiplex PCR, yet TCRdb's version contains in-frame clones alone and is incomplete. The sample has approximately 50,000 clones, around 70% seen once. This sequence joins TRBV17 and TRBJ1-6, with a tentative D call TRBD1 (6 bases). TRBJ1-6 is classed as an ORF, of uncertain function. The receptor was derived from a pool of C57BL/6 mice in good health. Sample: sorted cells pooled from one or two spleens. The CDR3 sequence is CASSHRDNSPLYF. The DNA read from the CDR3 is TGTGCTAGCAGTCACAGGGATAATTCGCCCCTCTAC.